These 12 T cell receptor beta chains share one sample of origin, sequenced in a study of CD8 T cells in Susac syndrome. RNA, at about 0.45 to 1 ug, was reverse transcribed with random hexamers. TCRdb independently ran MiXCR on the immunoSEQ multiplex PCR reads; one entry per CDR3 protein. The profile covers 130,000 to 150,000 distinct CDR3 sequences, with nearly 97% appearing a single time and 0.084% taken by the ten largest. Sequencing was done on a sample of CD4+ T cells from PBMCs. The receptor source for this set is a human donor with Susac syndrome.

This chain uses TRBV7-2 with TRBJ2-5; D ambiguous. V lost 4 bases and J lost 1, with 7 bases in between. The CDR3 totals 13 residues. The germline CDR1 and CDR2 sequences are SGHTA and FQGNSA. CDR3 in amino acids: CASSSRTQETQYF. The DNA of the CDR3 is TGTGCCAGCAGCTCCAGGACCCAAGAGACCCAGTACTTC.

V is TRBV7-2 and J is TRBJ1-5; D gene uncertain. This CDR3 is built from 13 residues. Germline V lookup: CDR1 SGHTA, CDR2 FQGNSA. With 3 bases removed from V and 5 bases from J, the gap between germline ends came to 8 bases. The CDR3 coding sequence is TGTGCCAGCAGCTTCTTCAATGATCAGCCCCAGCATTTT. This codes for CASSFFNDQPQHF.

The chain uses TRBV12-3 or TRBV12-4 and TRBJ2-7; 8 bases are shared with TRBD1. V lost 6 bases to trimming and J lost 4 bases; unmatched junction nucleotides: 5. The CDR3 sequence is 13 residues long. The CDR3 is CASSPTGGYEQYF. The DNA of the CDR3 is TGTGCCAGCAGCCCCACAGGGGGATACGAGCAGTACTTC.

This rearrangement joins TRBV29-1 to TRBJ2-2; 9 positions agree with TRBD2. The V segment lost 7 bases and the J segment 6 bases; nucleotides outside the gene matches: 15. The CDR3 is made up of 16 amino acids. CDR1 is SQVTM, CDR2 ANQGSEA, per germline. The CDR3 region is CSAARASGTPSGELFF. The CDR3 coding sequence is TGCAGCGCGGCGAGGGCTAGCGGGACCCCTTCCGGGGAGCTGTTTTTT.

The CDR3 coding sequence is TGTGCCAGCAGCTTAGATCCGGGGGGGAGCAATGAGCAGTTCTTC. Its protein is CASSLDPGGSNEQFF. The V call is TRBV7-2, the J call TRBJ2-1, with 8 bases fitting TRBD2. V lost 1 base, J lost 6 bases, and 5 bases stayed unmatched. CDR1 is SGHTA, CDR2 FQGNSA, per germline. This CDR3 has 15 amino acids.

Here the CDR3 reads CASSAGLAGNTDTQYF. The CDR3 DNA follows: TGTGCCAGCAGCGCCGGACTAGCGGGGAACACAGATACGCAGTATTTT. This chain connects TRBV5-6 to TRBJ2-3, with 12 nucleotides matching TRBD2. Trimming at V came to 4 bases and at J to 2 bases, leaving 5 bases not matched to a gene. Germline loops: CDR1 SGHDT, CDR2 YYEEEE. The CDR3 is made up of 16 amino acids.

The chain has TRBV18 and TRBJ2-3; TRBD2 agrees at 7 bases. Germline V gene data show CDR1 as KGHSH and CDR2 as LQKENI. J was trimmed by 0 bases and V by 1 base; bases with no gene match: 4. The length of the CDR3 is 16 residues. The CDR3 DNA sequence: TGTGCCAGCTCACCACTCGGGGGGTCTAGCACAGATACGCAGTATTTT. This gives the protein CASSPLGGSSTDTQYF.

The chain joins TRBV20-1 to TRBJ2-5; no clear D gene. The CDR3 is made up of 13 amino acids. Germline lookup yields CDR1 DFQATT and CDR2 SNEGSKA (reference sequence). V lost 3 bases and J 2 bases, leaving 10 bases between the germline ends. The CDR3 loop is CSASSAPQETQYF. The CDR3 region has the DNA TGCAGTGCTAGCTCAGCGCCTCAAGAGACCCAGTACTTC.

The chain uses TRBV29-1 and TRBJ2-3, with 8 bases aligning to TRBD2. With V trimmed by 4 bases and J by 4 bases, 4 bases remained unmatched. This CDR3 region has 13 residues. Germline V gene sequence: CDR1 SQVTM, CDR2 ANQGSEA. CDR3 sequence reads: CSVGRGGPDTQYF. As DNA, the CDR3 is TGCAGCGTTGGACGGGGGGGGCCAGATACGCAGTATTTT.

This clonotype has just one count. CDR3 sequence reads: CSAWNRKGVSYEQYF. The CDR3, as DNA: TGCAGTGCTTGGAACAGGAAAGGGGTCTCCTACGAGCAGTACTTC. The V gene is TRBV20-1, the J gene TRBJ2-7, with D possibly TRBD1 on 5 matching bases. The germline gives CDR1 DFQATT, CDR2 SNEGSKA (reference sequence). Deletions cut 5 bases from V and 0 bases from J, with 17 bases between. This CDR3 spans 15 amino acids.

V usage is TRBV9 and J usage is TRBJ1-6, with TRBD1 matching over 7 bases. The trim removed 4 bases at V and 6 bases at J, leaving 10 bases unmatched. Germline V gene sequence: CDR1 SGDLS, CDR2 YYNGEE. There are 16 residues in the CDR3. CDR3 loop: CASSPTGGQRNSPLHF. CDR3 coding DNA: TGTGCCAGCAGCCCCACCGGGGGACAGCGTAATTCACCCCTCCACTTT.

This chain uses TRBV12-3 or TRBV12-4 with TRBJ1-1; weak D call: TRBD1 (6 bases). CDR3 length: 16 residues. The V and J ends lost 3 bases and 3 bases respectively, with 17 bases between them. The DNA for the CDR3 is TGTGCCAGCAGTTTGAACCCAGGGGTGGGGGACACTGAAGCTTTCTTT. This gives the protein CASSLNPGVGDTEAFF.